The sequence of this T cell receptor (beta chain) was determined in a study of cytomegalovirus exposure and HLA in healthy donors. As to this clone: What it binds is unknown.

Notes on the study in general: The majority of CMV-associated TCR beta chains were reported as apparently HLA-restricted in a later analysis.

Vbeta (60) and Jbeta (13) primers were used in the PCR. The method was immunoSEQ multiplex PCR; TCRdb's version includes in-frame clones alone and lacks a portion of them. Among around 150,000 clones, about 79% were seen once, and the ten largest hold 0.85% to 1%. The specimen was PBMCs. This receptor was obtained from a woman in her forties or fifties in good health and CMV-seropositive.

This chain's CDR3 is CASSGGTSGARSSYNEQFF. In DNA form, the CDR3 reads TGTGCCAGCAGCGGCGGGACTAGCGGGGCTAGAAGCTCCTACAATGAGCAGTTCTTC. The rearrangement uses TRBV5-4 and TRBJ2-1; 13 positions match TRBD2. V lost 4 bases to trimming and J lost 0 bases; unmatched junction nucleotides: 10. Germline-derived CDR1 and CDR2 are SGHNT and YYREEE (reference sequence). The CDR3 length is 19 residues.